This section outlines one T cell receptor (beta chain) sequence together with its context. Its target is not known. The CDR3 length is 13 residues. The V gene lost 3 bases and the J gene lost 1 base, with 3 bases spanning the gap. Germline V gene sequence: CDR1 ENHRY, CDR2 SYGVKD. This record belongs to a study of cytomegalovirus exposure and HLA in healthy donors. Broader study findings: A few of the chains that were CMV-associated were confirmed in vitro to be specific for CMV antigens.

With 60 Vbeta and 13 Jbeta primers, the PCR was carried out. As originally analysed: Unique TCR beta chains totaled 65 million to 95 million in a later count, with approximately 11 million of them shared. Generated by immunoSEQ multiplex PCR, the TCRdb table keeps only in-frame clones and is missing some. For V, J and clone size, that table is used; D and trimming come from the DNA. The data hold over 70,000 clones, with 70% observed a single time. The chain uses TRBV10-3 and TRBJ1-4; D gene unclear. Sequenced material: PBMCs. This clonotype was obtained from a woman aged 50 to 60 in good health and CMV-seropositive. In DNA form, the CDR3 reads TGTGCCATCAGTGACAAAACTAATGAAAAACTGTTTTTT. This gives the protein CAISDKTNEKLFF.